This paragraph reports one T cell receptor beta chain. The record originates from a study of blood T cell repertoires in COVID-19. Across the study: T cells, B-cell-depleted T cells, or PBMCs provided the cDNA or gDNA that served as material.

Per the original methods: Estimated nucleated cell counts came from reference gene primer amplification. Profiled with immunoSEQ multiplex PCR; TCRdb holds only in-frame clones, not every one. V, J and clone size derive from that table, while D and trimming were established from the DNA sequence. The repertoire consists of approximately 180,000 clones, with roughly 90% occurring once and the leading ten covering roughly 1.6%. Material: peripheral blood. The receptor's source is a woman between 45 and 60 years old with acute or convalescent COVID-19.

CDR3 amino acids: CASSPRTGVHGYTF. The DNA for the CDR3 is TGTGCCAGCAGCCCCCGGACAGGGGTACATGGCTACACCTTC. The J gene is TRBJ1-2, the V gene TRBV7-9; 9 nucleotides agree with TRBD1. The germline V gene encodes CDR1 SEHNR and CDR2 FQNEAQ (reference sequence). There are 14 residues in the CDR3. The ends lost 5 bases at V and 6 bases at J; junction bases unmatched: 7.